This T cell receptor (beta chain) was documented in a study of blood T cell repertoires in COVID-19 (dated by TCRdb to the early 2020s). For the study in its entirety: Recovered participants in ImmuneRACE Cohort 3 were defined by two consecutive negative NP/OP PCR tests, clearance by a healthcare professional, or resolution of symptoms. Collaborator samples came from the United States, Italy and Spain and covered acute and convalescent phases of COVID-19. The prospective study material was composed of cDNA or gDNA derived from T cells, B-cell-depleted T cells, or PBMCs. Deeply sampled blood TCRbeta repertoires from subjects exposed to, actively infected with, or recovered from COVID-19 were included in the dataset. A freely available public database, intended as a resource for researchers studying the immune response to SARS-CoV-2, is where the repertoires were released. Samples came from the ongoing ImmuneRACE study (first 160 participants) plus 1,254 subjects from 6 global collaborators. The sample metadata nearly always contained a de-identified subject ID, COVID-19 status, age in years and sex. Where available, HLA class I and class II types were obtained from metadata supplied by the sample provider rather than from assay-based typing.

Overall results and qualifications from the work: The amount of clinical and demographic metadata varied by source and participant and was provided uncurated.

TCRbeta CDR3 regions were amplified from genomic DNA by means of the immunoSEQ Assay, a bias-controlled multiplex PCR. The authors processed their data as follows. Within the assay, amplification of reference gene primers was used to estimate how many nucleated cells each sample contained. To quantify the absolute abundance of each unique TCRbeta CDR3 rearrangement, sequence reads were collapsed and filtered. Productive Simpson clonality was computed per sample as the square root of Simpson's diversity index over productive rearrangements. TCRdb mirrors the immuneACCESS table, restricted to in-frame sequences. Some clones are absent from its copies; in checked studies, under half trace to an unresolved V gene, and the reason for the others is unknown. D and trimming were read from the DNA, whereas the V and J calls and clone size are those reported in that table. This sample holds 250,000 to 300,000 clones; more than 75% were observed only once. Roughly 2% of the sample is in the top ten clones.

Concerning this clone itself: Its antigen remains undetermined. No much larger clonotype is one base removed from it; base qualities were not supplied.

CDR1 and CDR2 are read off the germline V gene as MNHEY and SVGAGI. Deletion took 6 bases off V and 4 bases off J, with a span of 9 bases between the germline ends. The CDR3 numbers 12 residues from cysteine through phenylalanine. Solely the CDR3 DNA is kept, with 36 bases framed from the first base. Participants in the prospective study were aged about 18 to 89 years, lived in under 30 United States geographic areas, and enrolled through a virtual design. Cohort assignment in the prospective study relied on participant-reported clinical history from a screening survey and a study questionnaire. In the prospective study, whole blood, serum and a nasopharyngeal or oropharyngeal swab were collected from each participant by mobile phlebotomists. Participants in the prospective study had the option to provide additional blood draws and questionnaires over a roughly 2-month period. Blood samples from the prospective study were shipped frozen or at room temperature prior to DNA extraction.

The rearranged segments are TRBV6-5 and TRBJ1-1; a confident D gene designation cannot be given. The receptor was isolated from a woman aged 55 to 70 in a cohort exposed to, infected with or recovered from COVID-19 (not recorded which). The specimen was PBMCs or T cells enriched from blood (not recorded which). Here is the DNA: TGTGCCAGCAGCCCGCGTTCCACTGAAGCTTTCTTT. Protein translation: CASSPRSTEAFF.